This T cell receptor beta chain came from a study of blood T cell repertoires in COVID-19. Study summary: The analysed material was cDNA or gDNA that came from T cells, B-cell-depleted T cells, or PBMCs.

Method: immunoSEQ multiplex PCR; TCRdb's copy keeps in-frame clones and lacks some. This sample has some 110,000 clones; around 86% occur once, and the top ten carry around 4.3%. The CDR3 covers 15 residues. The germline CDR1 and CDR2 sequences are PRHDT and FYEKMQ (reference sequence). The V gene lost 5 bases and the J gene lost 4 bases, with 17 bases spanning the gap. The sample taken for sequencing was peripheral blood. This receptor was taken from a man between 50 and 59 years old with acute or convalescent COVID-19. The chain has TRBV13 and TRBJ1-2; tentative D call: TRBD1 (6 bases). The CDR3 sequence is CASSRRLQGGYGYTF. The DNA for the CDR3 is TGTGCCAGCAGCCGAAGACTACAGGGCGGCTATGGCTACACCTTC.